This T cell receptor (beta chain) was identified in a study of T cells in Graves' hyperthyroidism and ophthalmopathy. What was amplified from RNA transcripts were TCR beta CDR3 regions. During a first-round RT-PCR of the TCR CDR3, the HTBI primer set was used. TCRdb independently ran MiXCR on the multiplex PCR reads; one entry per CDR3 protein. Of some 720,000 distinct CDR3 sequences in the sample, about a sixth were seen once. Germline values: CDR1 SGHAT, CDR2 FQNNGV. J gave up 4 bases and V 5 bases, and 5 bases lay outside the gene matches. The CDR3 is made up of 17 amino acids. Disease duration under 2 months; hyperthyroidism patients were aged 18 to 65. Study-level findings and limits: Separation of ophthalmopathy from stable hyperthyroidism was achieved by a 13 V-J model. The model's output predicted ophthalmopathy at a median of roughly seven months prior to onset.

This clonotype was counted only a few times. Its antigen is currently unknown. The sample taken for sequencing was blood. This clonotype was sampled from a man younger than 35 with Graves' hyperthyroidism. The chain recombines TRBV11-2 with TRBJ2-2; the match to TRBD2 covers 15 bases. CDR3 nucleotide sequence: TGTGCCAGCAGCGGACTAGCGGGAGGGCTCGCCACCGGGGAGCTGTTTTTT. It codes for CASSGLAGGLATGELFF.